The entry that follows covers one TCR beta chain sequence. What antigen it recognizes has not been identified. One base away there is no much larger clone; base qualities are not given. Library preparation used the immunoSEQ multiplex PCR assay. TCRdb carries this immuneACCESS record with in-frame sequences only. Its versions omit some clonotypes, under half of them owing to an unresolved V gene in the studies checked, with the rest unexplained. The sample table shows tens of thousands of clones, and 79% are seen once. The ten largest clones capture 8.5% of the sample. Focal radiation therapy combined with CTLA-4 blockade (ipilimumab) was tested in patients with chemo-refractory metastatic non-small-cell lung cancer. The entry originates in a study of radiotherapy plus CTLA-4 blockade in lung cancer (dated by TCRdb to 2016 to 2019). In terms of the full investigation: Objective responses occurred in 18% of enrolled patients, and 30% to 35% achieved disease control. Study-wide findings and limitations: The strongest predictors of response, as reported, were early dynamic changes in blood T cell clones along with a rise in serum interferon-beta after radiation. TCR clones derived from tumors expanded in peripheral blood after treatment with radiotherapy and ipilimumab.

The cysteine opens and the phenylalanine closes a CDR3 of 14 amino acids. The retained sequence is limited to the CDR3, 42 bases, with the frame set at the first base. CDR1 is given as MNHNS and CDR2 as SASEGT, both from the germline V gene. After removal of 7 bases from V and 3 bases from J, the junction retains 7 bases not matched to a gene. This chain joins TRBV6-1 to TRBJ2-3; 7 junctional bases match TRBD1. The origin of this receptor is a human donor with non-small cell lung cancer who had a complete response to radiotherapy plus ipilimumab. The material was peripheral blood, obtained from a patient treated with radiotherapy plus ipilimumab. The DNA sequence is TGTGCCAGCACTGAGTCCAGGGGGACAGATACGCAGTATTTT. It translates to CASTESRGTDTQYF.